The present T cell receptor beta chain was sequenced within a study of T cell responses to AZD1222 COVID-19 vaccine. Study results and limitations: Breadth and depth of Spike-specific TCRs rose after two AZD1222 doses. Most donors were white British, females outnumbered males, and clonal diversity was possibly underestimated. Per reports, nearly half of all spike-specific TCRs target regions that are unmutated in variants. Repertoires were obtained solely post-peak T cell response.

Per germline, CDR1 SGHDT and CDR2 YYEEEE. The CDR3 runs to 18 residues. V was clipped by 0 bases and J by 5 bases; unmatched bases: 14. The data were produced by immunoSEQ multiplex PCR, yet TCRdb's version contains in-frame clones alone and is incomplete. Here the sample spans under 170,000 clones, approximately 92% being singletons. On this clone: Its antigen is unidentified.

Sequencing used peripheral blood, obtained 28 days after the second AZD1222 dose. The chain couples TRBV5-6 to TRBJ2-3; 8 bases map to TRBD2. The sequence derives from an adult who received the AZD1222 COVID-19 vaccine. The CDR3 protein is CASSLGPPAAGVVDTQYF. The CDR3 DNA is TGTGCCAGCAGCTTGGGTCCCCCTGCAGCGGGAGTAGTAGATACGCAGTATTTT.